Included here is one TCR beta chain sequence, with context. The antigen remains undetermined. This record belongs to a study of response to subunit inactivated influenza vaccine. TCRdb reanalysed the RT-PCR reads using MiXCR and keeps one entry per CDR3 protein. The sample consists of roughly 520,000 distinct CDR3 sequences, approximately 24% of them appearing once. The study's findings and limits: Authors suggested that a seasonal influenza vaccination recruits few new T cells each time.

The CDR3 totals 13 residues. Per germline, CDR1 SGHTA and CDR2 FQGNSA. Trimming left V 11 bases short and J 4 bases short, with 17 bases between. This chain connects TRBV7-2 to TRBJ1-2; weak D call: TRBD1 (6 bases). Sequencing used CD4+ T cells sorted from PBMCs, obtained roughly 5 days after vaccination. This TCR derives from a man aged 45-60 years who received an inactivated influenza vaccine. CDR3 amino acids: CAGKGGSGYGYTF. CDR3 nucleotides: TGTGCCGGAAAGGGGGGGAGTGGCTATGGCTACACCTTC.